This entry lists 9 T cell receptor beta chains sequenced from one sample in a study of blood T cell repertoires in COVID-19. Method: immunoSEQ multiplex PCR; TCRdb's copy keeps in-frame clones and lacks some. The repertoire includes around 340,000 clones, about 86% of them detected once, and 2.5% to 3% sits in the top ten. The sequencing input was peripheral blood. Every receptor here comes from a man aged 30 to 39 with active or convalescent COVID-19.

V gene TRBV7-9 combines with J gene TRBJ1-1, with a weak D call TRBD1 (5 bases). With 5 bases removed from V and 7 bases from J, the gap between germline ends came to 11 bases. The CDR3 loop spans 12 amino acids. The V gene's germline CDR1 is SEHNR and CDR2 FQNEAQ (reference sequence). CDR3 protein: CASSPTGVEAFF. The CDR3 DNA reads TGTGCCAGCAGCCCGACGGGGGTTGAAGCTTTCTTT.

This rearrangement joins TRBV19 to TRBJ2-3; D not resolved. V was pared by 5 bases and J by 0 bases, with 15 bases between. The CDR3 extends over 16 amino acids. Germline V gene data show CDR1 as LNHDA and CDR2 as SQIVND (reference sequence). The CDR3 reads CASSPQGRGSTDTQYF. Written as DNA, the CDR3 is TGTGCCAGTAGTCCTCAAGGCCGCGGTAGCACAGATACGCAGTATTTT.

The chain joins TRBV28 to TRBJ1-2, with a possible D match to TRBD1 (6 bases). Germline V lookup: CDR1 MDHEN, CDR2 SYDVKM. Trimming shortened V by 7 bases and J by 5 bases, and 14 bases separated the two germline ends. CDR3 length: 13 amino acids. CDR3 bases: TGTGCCAGCACCCCCCCGGGACATTATGGCTACACCTTC. The encoded protein is CASTPPGHYGYTF.

The CDR3 here is CASSKGDTVTDTQYF. CDR3 DNA: TGTGCCAGCAGTAAAGGGGACACAGTAACAGATACGCAGTATTTT. V and J are TRBV7-2 and TRBJ2-3; possibly TRBD1 for D (6 bases). The length of the CDR3 is 15 residues. V was cut by 6 bases and J by 3 bases, with 16 bases left in between. Germline V CDR1 and CDR2: SGHTA, FQGNSA.

The rearrangement links TRBV18 to TRBJ2-7; 11 bases line up with TRBD2. Germline V gene data show CDR1 as KGHSH and CDR2 as LQKENI. The CDR3 loop spans 16 amino acids. V lost 3 bases and J lost 0; bases outside the gene matches: 4. The DNA for the CDR3 is TGTGCCAGCTCACCCGCTAGCGGGAGGAGCTCCTACGAGCAGTACTTC. As protein: CASSPASGRSSYEQYF. The complete variable domain, with remaining parts taken from reference TRBV18 and TRBJ2-7, reads NAGVMQNPRHLVRRRGQEARLRCSPMKGHSHVYWYRQLPEEGLKFMVYLQKENIIDESGMPKERFSAEFPKEGPSILRIQQVVRGDSAAYFCASSPASGRSSYEQYFGPGTRLTVT.

The chain is built from TRBV30 and TRBJ1-1; weak D call: TRBD1 (6 bases). CDR1 and CDR2 (germline): GTSNPN, SVGIG (reference sequence). The CDR3 is made up of 13 amino acids. The germline V and J ends were trimmed by 1 base and 4 bases, with 10 bases remaining between them. The CDR3 nucleotides are TGTGCCTGGAGTGGACAGGCGGGCACTGAAGCTTTCTTT. Its protein product is CAWSGQAGTEAFF.

The CDR3 protein is CASGLAVTVRPDTQYF. The CDR3 DNA sequence: TGCGCCAGCGGCCTAGCGGTAACCGTCCGGCCAGATACGCAGTATTTT. The chain recombines TRBV4-1 with TRBJ2-3; 7 bases fit TRBD2. Germline CDR1 is MGHRA and CDR2 is YSYEKL. The length of the CDR3 is 16 residues. The V gene end was trimmed by 8 bases and the J gene end by 4 bases; junction bases not matched to a gene: 15.

Concerning this clone: At one end the junction does not follow the germline gene, possibly because of a read error. The chain joins TRBV16 to TRBJ1-2; D unclear. The CDR3 consists of 11 residues. Per the germline V gene, CDR1 is KGHSY and CDR2 is FQNENV. The DNA of the CDR3 is TGTGCCAGCAGCCAATCTGGCAGCGGGGCCTTC. Translating gives CASSQSGSGAF.

The rearrangement joins TRBV5-1 to TRBJ2-7; TRBD2 is a possible D gene (5 bases). Germline V gene data show CDR1 as SGHRS and CDR2 as YFSETQ. V lost 4 bases and J lost 2, with 16 bases in between. The CDR3 is 15 residues long. The CDR3 reads CASSPSVEGAYEQYF. Here the CDR3 DNA reads TGCGCCAGCAGCCCTTCGGTAGAGGGCGCCTACGAGCAGTACTTC.